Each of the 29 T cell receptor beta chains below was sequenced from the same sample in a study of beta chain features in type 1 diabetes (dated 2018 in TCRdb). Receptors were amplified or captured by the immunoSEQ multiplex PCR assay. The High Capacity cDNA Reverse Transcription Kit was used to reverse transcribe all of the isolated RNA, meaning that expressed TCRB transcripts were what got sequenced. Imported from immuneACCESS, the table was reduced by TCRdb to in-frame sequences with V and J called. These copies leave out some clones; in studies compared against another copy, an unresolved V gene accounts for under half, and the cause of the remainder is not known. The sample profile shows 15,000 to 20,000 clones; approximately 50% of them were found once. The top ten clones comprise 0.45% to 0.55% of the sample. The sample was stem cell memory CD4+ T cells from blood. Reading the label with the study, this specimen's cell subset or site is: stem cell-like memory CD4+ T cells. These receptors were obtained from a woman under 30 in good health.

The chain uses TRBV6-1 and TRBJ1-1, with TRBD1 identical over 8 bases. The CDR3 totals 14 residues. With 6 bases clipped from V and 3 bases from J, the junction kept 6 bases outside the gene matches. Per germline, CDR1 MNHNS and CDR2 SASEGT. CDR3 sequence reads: CASRLTGADTEAFF. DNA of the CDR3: TGTGCCAGCAGGTTGACAGGGGCGGACACTGAAGCTTTCTTT.

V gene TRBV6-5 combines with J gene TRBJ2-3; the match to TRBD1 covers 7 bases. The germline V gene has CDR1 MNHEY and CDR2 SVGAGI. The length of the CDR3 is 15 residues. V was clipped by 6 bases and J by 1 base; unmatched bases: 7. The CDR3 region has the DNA TGTGCCAGCAGCCCCTCGGGGACAGGCACAGATACGCAGTATTTT. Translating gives CASSPSGTGTDTQYF.

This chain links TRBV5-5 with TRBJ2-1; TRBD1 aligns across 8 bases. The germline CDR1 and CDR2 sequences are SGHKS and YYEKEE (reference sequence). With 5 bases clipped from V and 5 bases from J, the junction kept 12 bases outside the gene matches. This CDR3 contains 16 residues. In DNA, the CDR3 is TGTGCCAGCAGTTTTGCACTCGGGACAGGAAACAATGAGCAGTTCTTC. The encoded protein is CASSFALGTGNNEQFF.

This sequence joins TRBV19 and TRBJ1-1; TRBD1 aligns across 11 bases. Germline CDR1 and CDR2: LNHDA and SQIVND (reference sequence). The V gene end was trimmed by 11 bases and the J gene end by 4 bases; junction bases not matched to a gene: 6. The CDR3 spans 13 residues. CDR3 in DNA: TGTGCCGCGGGGGGACAGGGGGGCACTGAAGCTTTCTTT. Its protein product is CAAGGQGGTEAFF.

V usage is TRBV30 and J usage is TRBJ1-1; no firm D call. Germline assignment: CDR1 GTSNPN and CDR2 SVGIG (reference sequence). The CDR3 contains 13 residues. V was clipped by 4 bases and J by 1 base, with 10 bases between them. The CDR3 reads CAWTFAGNTEAFF. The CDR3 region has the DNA TGTGCCTGGACTTTCGCGGGGAACACTGAAGCTTTCTTT.

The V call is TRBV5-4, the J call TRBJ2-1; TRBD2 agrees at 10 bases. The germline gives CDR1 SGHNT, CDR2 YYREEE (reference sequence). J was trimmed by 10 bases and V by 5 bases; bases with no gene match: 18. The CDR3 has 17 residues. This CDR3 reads CASSLPGLASRAGEQFF. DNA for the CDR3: TGTGCCAGCAGTCTGCCGGGACTAGCGTCAAGGGCGGGAGAGCAGTTCTTC.

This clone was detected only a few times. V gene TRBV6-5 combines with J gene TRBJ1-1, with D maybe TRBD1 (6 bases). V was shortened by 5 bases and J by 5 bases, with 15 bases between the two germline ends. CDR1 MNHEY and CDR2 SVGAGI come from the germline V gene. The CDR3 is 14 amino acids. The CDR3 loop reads CASSLQGSGTEAFF. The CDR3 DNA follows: TGTGCCAGCAGTCTCCAGGGGAGTGGAACTGAAGCTTTCTTT.

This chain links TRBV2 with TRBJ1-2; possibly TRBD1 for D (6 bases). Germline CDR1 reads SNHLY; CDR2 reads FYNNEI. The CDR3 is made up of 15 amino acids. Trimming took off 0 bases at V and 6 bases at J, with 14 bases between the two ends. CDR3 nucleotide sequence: TGTGCCAGCAGTGAAGCGCTTCAGGGGCACAATGGCTACACCTTC. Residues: CASSEALQGHNGYTF.

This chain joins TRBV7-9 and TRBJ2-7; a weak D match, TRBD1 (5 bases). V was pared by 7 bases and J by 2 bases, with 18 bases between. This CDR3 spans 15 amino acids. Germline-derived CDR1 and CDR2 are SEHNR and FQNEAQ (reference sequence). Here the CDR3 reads CASTPGRDSAYEQYF. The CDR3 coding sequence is TGTGCCAGCACCCCCGGACGTGACAGCGCCTACGAGCAGTACTTC.

As DNA, the CDR3 is TGTGCCAGCAGTTCGACTGGGCCGGGACAGGGTTCCGAGACCCAGTACTTC. This sequence encodes CASSSTGPGQGSETQYF. The chain combines TRBV27 with TRBJ2-5; the match to TRBD1 covers 9 bases. CDR3 size: 17 residues. In germline, CDR1 is MNHEY, CDR2 SMNVEV (reference sequence). Trimming cost V 4 bases and J 5 bases; bases outside gene matches: 14.

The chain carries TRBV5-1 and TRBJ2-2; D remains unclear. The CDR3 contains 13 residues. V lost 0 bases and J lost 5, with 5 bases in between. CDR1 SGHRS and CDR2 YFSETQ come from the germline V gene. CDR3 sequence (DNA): TGCGCCAGCAGCTTGGATATTACCGGGGAGCTGTTTTTT. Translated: CASSLDITGELFF.

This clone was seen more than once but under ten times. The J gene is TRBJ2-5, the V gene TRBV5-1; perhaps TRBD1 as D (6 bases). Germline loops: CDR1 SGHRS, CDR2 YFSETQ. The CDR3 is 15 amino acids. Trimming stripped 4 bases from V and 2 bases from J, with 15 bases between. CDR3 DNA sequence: TGCGCCAGCAGCCCAACTCTAGGACAGCAAGAGACCCAGTACTTC. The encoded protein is CASSPTLGQQETQYF.

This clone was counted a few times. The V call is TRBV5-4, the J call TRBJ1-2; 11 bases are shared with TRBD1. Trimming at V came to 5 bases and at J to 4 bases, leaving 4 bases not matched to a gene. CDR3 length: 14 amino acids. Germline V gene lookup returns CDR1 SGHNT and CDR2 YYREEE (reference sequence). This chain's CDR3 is CASRQGQGVYGYTF. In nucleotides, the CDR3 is TGTGCCAGCAGACAGGGACAGGGGGTCTATGGCTACACCTTC.

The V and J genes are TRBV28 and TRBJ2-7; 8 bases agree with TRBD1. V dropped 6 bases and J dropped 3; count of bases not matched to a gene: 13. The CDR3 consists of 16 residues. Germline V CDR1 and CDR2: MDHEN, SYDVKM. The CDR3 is CASSGPAGQGNYEQYF. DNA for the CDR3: TGTGCCAGCAGCGGGCCCGCTGGACAGGGCAACTACGAGCAGTACTTC.

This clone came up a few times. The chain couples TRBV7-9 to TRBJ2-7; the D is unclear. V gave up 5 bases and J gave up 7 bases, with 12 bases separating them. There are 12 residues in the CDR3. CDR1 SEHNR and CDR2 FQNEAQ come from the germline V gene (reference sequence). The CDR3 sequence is CASSPGFREQYF. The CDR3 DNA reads TGTGCCAGCAGCCCCGGGTTCCGAGAGCAGTACTTC. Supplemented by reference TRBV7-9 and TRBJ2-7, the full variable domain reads DTGVSQNPRHKITKRGQNVTFRCDPISEHNRLYWYRQTLGQGPEFLTYFQNEAQLEKSRLLSDRFSAERPKGSFSTLEIQRTEQGDSAMYLCASSPGFREQYFGPGTRLTVT.

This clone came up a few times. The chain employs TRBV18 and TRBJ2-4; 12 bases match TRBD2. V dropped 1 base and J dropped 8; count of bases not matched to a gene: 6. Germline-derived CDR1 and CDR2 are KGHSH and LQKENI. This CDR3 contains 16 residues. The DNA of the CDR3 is TGTGCCAGCTCACCACTGACTAGCGGGAGTGGGGACATTCAGTACTTC. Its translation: CASSPLTSGSGDIQYF.

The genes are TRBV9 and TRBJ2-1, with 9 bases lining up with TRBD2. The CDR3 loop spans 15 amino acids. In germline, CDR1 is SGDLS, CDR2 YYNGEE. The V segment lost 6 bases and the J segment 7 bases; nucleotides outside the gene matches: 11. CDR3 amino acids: CASTQTGTSRNEQFF. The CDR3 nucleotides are TGTGCCAGCACCCAAACCGGGACTAGCAGGAATGAGCAGTTCTTC.

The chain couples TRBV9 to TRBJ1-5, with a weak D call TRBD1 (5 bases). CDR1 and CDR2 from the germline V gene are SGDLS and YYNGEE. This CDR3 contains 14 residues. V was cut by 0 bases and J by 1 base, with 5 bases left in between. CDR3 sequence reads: CASSVGGSNQPQHF. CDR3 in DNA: TGTGCCAGCAGCGTAGGGGGCAGCAATCAGCCCCAGCATTTT.

The CDR3, as DNA: TGCAGCGTTGTTGGCGAGTCGGCCAGGAGGTCCTACAATGAGCAGTTCTTC. Protein product: CSVVGESARRSYNEQFF. J is TRBJ2-1 and V is TRBV29-1, with a weak D call TRBD2 (5 bases). CDR3 length: 17 amino acids. CDR1 is SQVTM and CDR2 is ANQGSEA in the germline V gene. V was pared by 4 bases and J by 1 base, with 20 bases between.

This CDR3 reads CASSQVSANTGELFF. The CDR3 nucleotides read TGTGCCAGCAGTCAAGTTAGCGCGAACACCGGGGAGCTGTTTTTT. The chain joins TRBV7-7 to TRBJ2-2, with D tentatively TRBD2 (5 bases). CDR3 length: 15 residues. V was shortened by 6 bases and J by 0 bases, with 11 bases between the two germline ends. Germline values: CDR1 SSHAT, CDR2 FNYEAQ (reference sequence). The full variable domain, rest sourced from reference TRBV7-7 and TRBJ2-2, is GAGVSQSPRYKVTKRGQDVTLRCDPISSHATLYWYQQALGQGPEFLTYFNYEAQPDKSGLPSDRFSAERPEGSISTLTIQRTEQRDSAMYRCASSQVSANTGELFFGEGSRLTVL.

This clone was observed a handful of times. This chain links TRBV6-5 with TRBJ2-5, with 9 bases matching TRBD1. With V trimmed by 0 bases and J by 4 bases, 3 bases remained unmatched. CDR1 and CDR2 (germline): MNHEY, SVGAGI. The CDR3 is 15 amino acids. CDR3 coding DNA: TGTGCCAGCAGTTACTCGAGACAGGGGGGAGAGACCCAGTACTTC. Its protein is CASSYSRQGGETQYF.

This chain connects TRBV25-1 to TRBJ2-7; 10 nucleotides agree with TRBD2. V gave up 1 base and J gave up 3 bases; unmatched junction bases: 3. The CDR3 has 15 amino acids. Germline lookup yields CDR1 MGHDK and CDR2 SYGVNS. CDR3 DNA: TGTGCCAGCAGTGAATTGTTAGCGGGAGGCTACGAGCAGTACTTC. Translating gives CASSELLAGGYEQYF.

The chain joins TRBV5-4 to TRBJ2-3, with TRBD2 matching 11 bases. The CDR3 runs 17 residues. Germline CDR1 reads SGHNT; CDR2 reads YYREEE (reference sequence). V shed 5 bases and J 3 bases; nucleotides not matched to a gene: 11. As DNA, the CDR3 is TGTGCCAGCAGTTCAGTAGCGGGAGGGCCTGGGACAGATACGCAGTATTTT. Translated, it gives CASSSVAGGPGTDTQYF.

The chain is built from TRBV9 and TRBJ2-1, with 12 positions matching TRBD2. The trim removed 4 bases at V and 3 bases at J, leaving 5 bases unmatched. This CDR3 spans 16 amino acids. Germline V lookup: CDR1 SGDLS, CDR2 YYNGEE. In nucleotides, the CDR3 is TGTGCCAGCAGCCTTGGACTAGCGGGGAACTACAATGAGCAGTTCTTC. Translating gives CASSLGLAGNYNEQFF. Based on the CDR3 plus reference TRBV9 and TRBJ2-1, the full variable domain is DSGVTQTPKHLITATGQRVTLRCSPRSGDLSVYWYQQSLDQGLQFLIQYYNGEERAKGNILERFSAQQFPDLHSELNLSSLELGDSALYFCASSLGLAGNYNEQFFGPGTRLTVL.

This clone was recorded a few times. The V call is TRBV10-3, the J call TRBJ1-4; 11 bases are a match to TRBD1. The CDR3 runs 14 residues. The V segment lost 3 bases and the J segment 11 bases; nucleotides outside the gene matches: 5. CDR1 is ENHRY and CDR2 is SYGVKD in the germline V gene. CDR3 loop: CAISELGQGAKLFF. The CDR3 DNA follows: TGTGCCATCAGTGAACTTGGACAGGGGGCCAAACTGTTTTTT.

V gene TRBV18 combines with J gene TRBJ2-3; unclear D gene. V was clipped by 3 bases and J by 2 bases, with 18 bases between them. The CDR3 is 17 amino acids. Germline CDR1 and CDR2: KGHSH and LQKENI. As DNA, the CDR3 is TGTGCCAGCTCACCCCTTTCGGTCGCGCTTTCCACAGATACGCAGTATTTT. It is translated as CASSPLSVALSTDTQYF.

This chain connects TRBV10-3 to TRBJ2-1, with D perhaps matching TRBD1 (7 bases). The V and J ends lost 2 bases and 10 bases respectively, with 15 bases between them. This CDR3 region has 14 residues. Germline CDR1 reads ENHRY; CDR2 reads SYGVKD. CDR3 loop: CAISEQGGPNEQFF. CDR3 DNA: TGTGCCATCAGTGAGCAGGGGGGCCCGAACGAGCAGTTCTTC.

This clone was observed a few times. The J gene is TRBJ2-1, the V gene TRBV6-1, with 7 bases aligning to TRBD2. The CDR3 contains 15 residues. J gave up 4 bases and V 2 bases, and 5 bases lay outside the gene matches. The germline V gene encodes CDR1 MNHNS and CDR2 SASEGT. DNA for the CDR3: TGTGCCAGCAGTGAAATGGGGGGGTCGTACAATGAGCAGTTCTTC. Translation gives CASSEMGGSYNEQFF.

The chain's CDR3 is CASSHPGGNQPQHF. For the CDR3, the DNA is TGCGCCAGCAGCCATCCGGGGGGCAATCAGCCCCAGCATTTT. J is TRBJ1-5 and V is TRBV4-1; the D gene is possibly TRBD1 (5 bases). The ends were cut back, 3 bases at V and 2 bases at J, with 8 bases in the middle. Germline V gives CDR1 MGHRA, CDR2 YSYEKL. The CDR3 has 14 amino acids.